This T cell receptor beta chain emerged from a study of CD8+ T cells in alopecia areata (dated by TCRdb to the late 2010s). In the study overall: The treated patients took part in an open-label pilot trial in which moderate-to-severe alopecia areata was treated with oral tofacitinib at 5 to 10 mg twice daily. Tofacitinib was given for 6 to 18 months, followed by 6 months of follow-up off drug to assess delayed response and recurrence. For the treated patients, the SALT score, which quantifies what percentage of scalp surface area is affected, served as the measure of disease severity. To study T cell clonal expansion in alopecia areata, the researchers applied high-throughput TCRbeta sequencing to both the C3H/HeJ mouse model and human patients. Scalp tissue and sorted CD4+ and CD8+ peripheral blood T cells from patchy and totalis/universalis alopecia areata patients and from healthy controls were covered by human TCRbeta sequencing. Patients on tofacitinib were biopsied at baseline and after 4 and 24 weeks of treatment, and several of the patients also had a later scalp biopsy. Clonality in the scalp was compared among normal scalp (n=4), patchy alopecia areata scalp (n=8), and alopecia totalis/universalis scalp (n=8). RNA was obtained with the PAXgene miRNA kit for fixed scalp, the miRNeasy kit for PBMCs, and the RNeasy kit for mouse skin. TCRbeta CDR3 regions were amplified by immunoSEQ multiplex PCR with 35 Vbeta forward and 13 Jbeta reverse primers. Summary of the overall study and its limitations: During tofacitinib treatment, many expanded lesional clones remained in scalp and blood, and this persistence may partly explain relapse after treatment is stopped. Scalp TCR repertoire analysis is complicated because resident alphabeta T cells in normal human skin are also sequenced, whereas mouse skin is dominated by gammadelta T cells. Shared TCR sequences between patients were less evident than in mice, which may be partly attributable to HLA diversity in the patient population. With tofacitinib, both scalp clonality and the number of expanded CD8+ clones among the top 100 scalp clones went down significantly. Higher clonality and more expanded CD8+ clones were observed in lesional scalp than in normal scalp, particularly in alopecia totalis/universalis, a finding suggestive of antigenic drive. Because the treated cohort was small and had only one nonresponder, larger studies are needed to examine links between baseline CD8+ expansion and response.

According to the study, the label for this sample's treatment or condition signals: oral pan-JAK inhibitor, 5-10 mg twice daily. Lesional scalp punch biopsies and peripheral blood were obtained from alopecia areata patients. After PBMCs were isolated by density centrifugation and stained for CD3, CD4 and CD8, a FACSAria was used to sort CD4+ and CD8+ T cells. To prepare the library, the immunoSEQ multiplex PCR assay was applied. RNA was extracted from all samples and reverse transcribed into cDNA, which served as template for TCR sequencing. First-strand cDNA was synthesized using SuperScript III with a 2:1 mix of oligo-dT and random hexamers. A synthetic immune receptor repertoire was used to measure amplification bias, and any remaining bias was corrected computationally. Per the source publication's procedure: Raw reads were preprocessed to remove errors, and CDR3 was defined according to IMGT conventions as the region from the conserved cysteine to phenylalanine. Clonality was computed by normalizing Shannon entropy by log2 of the number of productive unique TCRs and subtracting the result from 1. Whether each scalp clone was CD4 or CD8 was inferred by checking scalp TCRbeta sequences against the CD4 and CD8 repertoires from sorted blood. TCRdb took this table from immuneACCESS and kept in-frame rearrangements with V and J called. Such tables lack part of the clones; where checked against another copy, unresolved V genes explain under half of the gap, and the rest is unexplained. V, J and clone size are taken as reported in that table, and D and trimming were inferred from the DNA itself. This sample has 200,000 to 250,000 clones in its table, and about two fifths of those were observed once. 0.45% to 0.55% of the sample lies in the top ten.

Sequences SGDLS (CDR1) and YYNGEE (CDR2) are obtained from the germline V gene. The CDR3, cysteine through phenylalanine, is 13 amino acids long. The CDR3 DNA has 39 bases and is translated from base 1. V was cut back by 0 bases and J by 8 bases, leaving a gap of 10 bases between them. Regarding this clone: There is no known antigen for this receptor. No base-level quality is on record; no much larger clone is a single base apart.

The origin of this receptor is a human donor with alopecia areata. The sequences come from CD4+ T cells sorted from blood, collected between weeks 30 and 35, from a patient treated with tofacitinib. The chain is made from TRBV9 and TRBJ2-3; no D gene call is confident. The encoded CDR3 is CASSVDLRGTQYF. The DNA reads as follows: TGTGCCAGCAGCGTAGATCTGAGAGGTACGCAGTATTTT.